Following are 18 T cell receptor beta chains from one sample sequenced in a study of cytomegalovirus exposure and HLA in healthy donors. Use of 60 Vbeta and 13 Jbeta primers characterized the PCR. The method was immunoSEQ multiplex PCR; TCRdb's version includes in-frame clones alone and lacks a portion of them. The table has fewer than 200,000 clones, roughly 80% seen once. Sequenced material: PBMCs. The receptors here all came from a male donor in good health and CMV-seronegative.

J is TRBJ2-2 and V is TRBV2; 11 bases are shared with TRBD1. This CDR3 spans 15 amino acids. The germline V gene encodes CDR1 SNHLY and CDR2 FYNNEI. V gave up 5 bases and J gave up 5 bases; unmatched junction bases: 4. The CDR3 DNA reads TGTGCCAGCAGTTTAGGGACAGGGGGGACCGGGGAGCTGTTTTTT. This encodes CASSLGTGGTGELFF.

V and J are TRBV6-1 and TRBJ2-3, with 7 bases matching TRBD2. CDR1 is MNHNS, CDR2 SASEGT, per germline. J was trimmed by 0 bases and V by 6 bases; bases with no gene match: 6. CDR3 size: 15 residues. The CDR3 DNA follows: TGTGCCAGCAGGAAACTAGCGTTAAGCACAGATACGCAGTATTTT. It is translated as CASRKLALSTDTQYF.

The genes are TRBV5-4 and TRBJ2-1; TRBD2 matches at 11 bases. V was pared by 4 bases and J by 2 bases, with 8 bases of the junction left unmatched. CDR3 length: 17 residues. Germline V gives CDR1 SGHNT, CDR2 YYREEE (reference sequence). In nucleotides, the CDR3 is TGTGCCAGCAGCCCGGAACTAGCGGGGGCGGCCTACAATGAGCAGTTCTTC. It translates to CASSPELAGAAYNEQFF.

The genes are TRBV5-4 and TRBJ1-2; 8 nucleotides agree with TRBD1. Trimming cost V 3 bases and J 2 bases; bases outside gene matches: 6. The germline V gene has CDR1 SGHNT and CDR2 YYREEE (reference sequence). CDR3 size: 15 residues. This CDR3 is CASSSRTGRNYGYTF. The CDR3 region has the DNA TGTGCCAGCAGCTCTCGGACAGGGCGGAACTATGGCTACACCTTC. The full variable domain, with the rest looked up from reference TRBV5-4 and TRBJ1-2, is ETGVTQSPTHLIKTRGQQVTLRCSSQSGHNTVSWYQQALGQGPQFIFQYYREEENGRGNFPPRFSGLQFPNYSSELNVNALELDDSALYLCASSSRTGRNYGYTFGSGTRLTVV.

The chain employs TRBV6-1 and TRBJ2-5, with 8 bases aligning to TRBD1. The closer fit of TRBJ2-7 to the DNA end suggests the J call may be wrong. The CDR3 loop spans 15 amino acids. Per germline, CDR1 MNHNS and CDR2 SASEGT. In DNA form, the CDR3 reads TGTGCCAGCAGTGCCATACCGGGACAGGTTGACGAGCAGTACTTC. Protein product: CASSAIPGQVDEQYF.

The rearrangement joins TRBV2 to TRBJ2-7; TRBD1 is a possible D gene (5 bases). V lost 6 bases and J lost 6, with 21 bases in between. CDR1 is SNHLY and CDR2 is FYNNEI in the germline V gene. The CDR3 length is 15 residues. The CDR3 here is CASSKRQHPLSEQYF. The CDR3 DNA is TGTGCCAGCAGCAAACGACAGCACCCTTTGAGCGAGCAGTACTTC.

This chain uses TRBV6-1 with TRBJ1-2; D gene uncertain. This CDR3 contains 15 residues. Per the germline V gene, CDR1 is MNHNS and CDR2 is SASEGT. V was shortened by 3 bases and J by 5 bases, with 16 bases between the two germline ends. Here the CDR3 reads CASSEGRTRRYGYTF. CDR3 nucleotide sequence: TGTGCCAGCAGTGAGGGCCGCACTCGCCGTTATGGCTACACCTTC.

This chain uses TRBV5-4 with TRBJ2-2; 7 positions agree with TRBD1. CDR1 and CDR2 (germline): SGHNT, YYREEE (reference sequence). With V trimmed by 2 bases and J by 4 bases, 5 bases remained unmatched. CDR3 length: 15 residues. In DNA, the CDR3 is TGTGCCAGCAGCTTTTTAAACAGGGGCACCGGGGAGCTGTTTTTT. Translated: CASSFLNRGTGELFF. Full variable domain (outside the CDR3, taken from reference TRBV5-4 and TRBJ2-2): ETGVTQSPTHLIKTRGQQVTLRCSSQSGHNTVSWYQQALGQGPQFIFQYYREEENGRGNFPPRFSGLQFPNYSSELNVNALELDDSALYLCASSFLNRGTGELFFGEGSRLTVL.

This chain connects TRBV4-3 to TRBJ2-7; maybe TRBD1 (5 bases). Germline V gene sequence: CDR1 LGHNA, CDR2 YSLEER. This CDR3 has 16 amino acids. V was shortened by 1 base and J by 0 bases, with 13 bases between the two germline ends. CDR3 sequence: CASSQVDSLNSYEQYF. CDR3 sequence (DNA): TGCGCCAGCAGCCAAGTCGACAGCCTAAACTCCTACGAGCAGTACTTC.

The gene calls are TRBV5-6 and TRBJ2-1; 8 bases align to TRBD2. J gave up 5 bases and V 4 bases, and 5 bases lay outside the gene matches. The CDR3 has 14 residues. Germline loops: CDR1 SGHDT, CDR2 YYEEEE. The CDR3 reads CASSRGGRNNEQFF. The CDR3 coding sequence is TGTGCCAGCAGCCGGGGGGGGCGGAACAATGAGCAGTTCTTC.

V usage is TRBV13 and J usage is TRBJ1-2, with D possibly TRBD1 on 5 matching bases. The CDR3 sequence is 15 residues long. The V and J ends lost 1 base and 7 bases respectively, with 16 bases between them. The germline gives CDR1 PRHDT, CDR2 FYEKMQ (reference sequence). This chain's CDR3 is CASSLEVAREGGYTF. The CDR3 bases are TGTGCCAGCAGCTTAGAAGTCGCCAGGGAGGGTGGCTACACCTTC. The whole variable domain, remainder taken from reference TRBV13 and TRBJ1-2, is AAGVIQSPRHLIKEKRETATLKCYPIPRHDTVYWYQQGPGQDPQFLISFYEKMQSDKGSIPDRFSAQQFSDYHSELNMSSLELGDSALYFCASSLEVAREGGYTFGSGTRLTVV.

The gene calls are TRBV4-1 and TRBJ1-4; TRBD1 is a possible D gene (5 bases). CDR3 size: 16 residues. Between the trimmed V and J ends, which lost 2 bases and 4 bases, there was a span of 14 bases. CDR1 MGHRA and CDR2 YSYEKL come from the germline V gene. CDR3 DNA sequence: TGCGCCAGCAGCCAACAACCGGGACTGAGTAATGAAAAACTGTTTTTT. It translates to CASSQQPGLSNEKLFF.

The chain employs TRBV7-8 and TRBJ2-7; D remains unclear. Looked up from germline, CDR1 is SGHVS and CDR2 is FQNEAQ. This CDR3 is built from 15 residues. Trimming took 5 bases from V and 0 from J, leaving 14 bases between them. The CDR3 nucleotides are TGTGCCAGCAGCCCCGAGGCTACCAGCTCCTACGAGCAGTACTTC. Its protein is CASSPEATSSYEQYF.

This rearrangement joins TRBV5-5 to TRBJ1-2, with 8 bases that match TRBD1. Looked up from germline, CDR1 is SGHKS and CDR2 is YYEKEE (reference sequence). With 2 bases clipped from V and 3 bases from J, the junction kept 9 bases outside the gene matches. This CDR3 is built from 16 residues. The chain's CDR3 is CASSLDRGAIYYGYTF. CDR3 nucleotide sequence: TGTGCCAGCAGCTTAGACAGGGGAGCCATATACTATGGCTACACCTTC.

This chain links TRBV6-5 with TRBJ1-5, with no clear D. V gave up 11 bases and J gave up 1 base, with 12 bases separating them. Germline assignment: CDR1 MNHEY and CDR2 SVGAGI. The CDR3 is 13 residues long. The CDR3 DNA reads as TGTGCCGTAACTGACAACAGCAATCAGCCCCAGCATTTT. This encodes CAVTDNSNQPQHF.

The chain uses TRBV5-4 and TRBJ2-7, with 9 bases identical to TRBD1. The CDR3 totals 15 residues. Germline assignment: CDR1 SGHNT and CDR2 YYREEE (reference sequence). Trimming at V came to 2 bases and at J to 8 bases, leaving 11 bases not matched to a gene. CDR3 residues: CASSLTGTGFKKQYF. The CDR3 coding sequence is TGTGCCAGCAGCTTAACCGGGACAGGGTTTAAGAAGCAGTACTTC.

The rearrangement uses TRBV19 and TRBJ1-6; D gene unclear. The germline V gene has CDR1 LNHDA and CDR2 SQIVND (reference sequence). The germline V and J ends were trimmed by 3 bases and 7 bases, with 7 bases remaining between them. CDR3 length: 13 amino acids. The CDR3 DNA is TGTGCCAGTAGTATGGCAGGCAATTCACCCCTCCACTTT. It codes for CASSMAGNSPLHF.

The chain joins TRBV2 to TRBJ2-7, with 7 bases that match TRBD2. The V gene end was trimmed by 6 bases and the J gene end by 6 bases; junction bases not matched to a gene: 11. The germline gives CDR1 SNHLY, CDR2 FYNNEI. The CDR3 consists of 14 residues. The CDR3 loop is CASRQVFGGSEQYF. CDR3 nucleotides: TGTGCCAGCAGACAAGTTTTCGGGGGGTCCGAGCAGTACTTC.